This T cell receptor beta chain comes out of a study of shared clonotypes between healthy human individuals. Study-wide findings and caveats: Even with large depth, rarefaction showed that sorted-subset sequencing was incomplete. Represented genetic and exposure-history diversity was restricted by having few donors.

Only Caucasian adults living in Nashville, Tennessee made up the donor group. Replicate PCRs from sorted subsets contained around 200 ng DNA, which is 29,000 or so T cell genomes. Produced via immunoSEQ multiplex PCR; TCRdb's table is partial and in-frame only. The sample yields about 320,000 clones, 80% to 90% seen once. Worth noting for this clone: Its antigen is still unknown.

The CDR3 covers 15 residues. V lost 5 bases, J lost 5 bases, and 9 bases stayed unmatched. Germline CDR1 and CDR2: LNHDA and SQIVND (reference sequence). Sequenced material: memory CD8+ T cells sorted from blood. The sample's subset: CD45RO+ cells pooled with CCR7-negative TemRA cells. The chain has TRBV19 and TRBJ1-2; 9 bases are a match to TRBD1. The receptor comes from a man aged 18 to 29 in good health. DNA of the CDR3: TGTGCCAGTAGTGTCTGGAGGGACAGGGTATATGGCTACACCTTC. Its protein is CASSVWRDRVYGYTF.